This TCR beta chain appears in the sequencing data of a study of T-cell reconstitution after alpha-beta-depleted transplantation in children. Study-wide findings and caveats: Most T-cell counts and diversity one year after the transplant came from T cells that were newly produced. The origin of high day-60 TCRbeta diversity in some patients lay in surviving recipient T cells and thymic progenitors. Alpha-beta T cells about two months after transplant reportedly derived from several hundred expanded graft clones.

Researchers prepared the TCRbeta library using unique molecular identifiers, the study reports. TCRdb reprocessed the PCR reads with MiXCR, giving one entry per CDR3 protein. In the table there are hundreds of thousands of distinct CDR3 sequences, 10% to 15% of which are singletons. Many counts were recorded for this clonotype. Antigen unknown. The sequence derives from a male patient between 10 and 17 years old who had a stem cell transplant for acute myeloid leukemia, so the T cells may come from the graft donor. The sample was PBMCs, mostly from graft donor cells, taken 360 days after TCRalphabeta/CD19-depleted stem cell transplant.

CDR3 loop: CASSQDLRGLAESSYEQYF. The CDR3, as DNA: TGCGCCAGCAGCCAAGATCTTAGGGGGTTAGCGGAATCCTCCTACGAGCAGTACTTC. This chain links TRBV4-3 with TRBJ2-7; D assignment may be TRBD1 or TRBD2 (6 bases each). Trimming took off 0 bases at V and 0 bases at J, with 21 bases between the two ends. In germline, CDR1 is LGHNA, CDR2 YSLEER. CDR3 size: 19 residues.